A selection of T cell receptor beta chains follows, all from one sample in a study of spatial heterogeneity in lung cancer. One entry per CDR3 protein results from TCRdb running MiXCR on the 5' RACE reads. The table includes tens of thousands of distinct CDR3 sequences, just under 20% detected once. The sample consisted of PBMCs, taken at follow-up. Receptor source: a male donor with early-stage non-small cell lung cancer. Both conserved end residues are part of each CDR3. D genes are given only for firm matches. Clone size appears in some rows only: once, few, many, or a class for an expanded clone.

J gene: TRBJ2-1
D gene: .
V gene: TRBV20-1
clone size: few
CDR3 DNA: TGCAGTGCTAGTTCCCCGGACAGAAAAAATGAGCAGTTCTTC
CDR3 protein: CSASSPDRKNEQFF

J gene: TRBJ1-6
D gene: TRBD1
V gene: TRBV18
clone size: .
CDR3 DNA: TGTGCCAGCTCATCCGACAGGGGGAAGTCGTCACCCCTCCACTTT
CDR3 protein: CASSSDRGKSSPLHF

J gene: TRBJ1-4
D gene: .
V gene: TRBV3-1
clone size: few
CDR3 DNA: TGTGCCAGCAGCCTTAATGAAAAACTGTTTTTT
CDR3 protein: CASSLNEKLFF

J gene: TRBJ2-5
D gene: .
V gene: TRBV20-1
clone size: .
CDR3 DNA: TGCAGTGCTAGAGATTTAGGGGGGGCGGAAGAGACCCAGTACTTC
CDR3 protein: CSARDLGGAEETQYF

J gene: TRBJ1-6
D gene: .
V gene: TRBV6-2/TRBV6-3
clone size: .
CDR3 DNA: TGTGCCAGCAGTGATCGAGGCCCCAGGGATTCACCCCTCCACTTT
CDR3 protein: CASSDRGPRDSPLHF

J gene: TRBJ1-5
D gene: TRBD1
V gene: TRBV9
clone size: .
CDR3 DNA: TGTGCCAGCAGCCCCGGGACAGGGAATAGCAATCAGCCCCAGCATTTT
CDR3 protein: CASSPGTGNSNQPQHF

J gene: TRBJ1-2
D gene: .
V gene: TRBV30
clone size: many
CDR3 DNA: TGTGCCTGGATTGAGAACTCTGAGGCCTATGGCTACACCTTC
CDR3 protein: CAWIENSEAYGYTF

J gene: TRBJ2-1
D gene: .
V gene: TRBV5-4
clone size: .
CDR3 DNA: TGTGCCAGCAGCTTGGCCCAGGCAAACAATGAGCAGTTCTTC
CDR3 protein: CASSLAQANNEQFF

J gene: TRBJ2-6
D gene: .
V gene: TRBV4-3
clone size: many
CDR3 DNA: TGCGCCAGCAGCCAAGCCGCAGACCCCGCTGGGGCCAACGTCCTGACTTTC
CDR3 protein: CASSQAADPAGANVLTF

J gene: TRBJ2-7
D gene: TRBD2
V gene: TRBV3-1
clone size: few
CDR3 DNA: TGTGCCAGCAGCCGGACTAGCGGGAGGGGCTTCACCTACGAGCAGTACTTC
CDR3 protein: CASSRTSGRGFTYEQYF

J gene: TRBJ2-7
D gene: TRBD2
V gene: TRBV5-6
clone size: few
CDR3 DNA: TGTGCCAGCAGCGGGCTAGCGGGAGGGAAAGAGCAGTACTTC
CDR3 protein: CASSGLAGGKEQYF

J gene: TRBJ1-1
D gene: TRBD1
V gene: TRBV24-1
clone size: .
CDR3 DNA: TGTGCCACCAGTGACTCGGAACAGGGGAGGGCTGAAGCTTTCTTT
CDR3 protein: CATSDSEQGRAEAFF

J gene: TRBJ2-3
D gene: .
V gene: TRBV7-8
clone size: .
CDR3 DNA: TGTGCCAGCAGCTCCAAACGACAGTTGGGCACAGATACGCAGTATTTT
CDR3 protein: CASSSKRQLGTDTQYF

J gene: TRBJ1-6
D gene: TRBD1
V gene: TRBV5-6
clone size: .
CDR3 DNA: TGTGCCAGCAGCTTGGGACAGGGGGCAAGTTCACCCCTCCACTTT
CDR3 protein: CASSLGQGASSPLHF

J gene: TRBJ2-1
D gene: .
V gene: TRBV5-1
clone size: few
CDR3 DNA: TGCGCCAACAGCTTGGAATACAAAAACAATGAGCAGTTCTTC
CDR3 protein: CANSLEYKNNEQFF

J gene: TRBJ1-2
D gene: .
V gene: TRBV6-6
clone size: many
CDR3 DNA: TGTGCCAGCAGCCAACGCGTCGGGCGTGATGGCTACACCTTC
CDR3 protein: CASSQRVGRDGYTF

J gene: TRBJ2-1
D gene: TRBD2
V gene: TRBV27
clone size: .
CDR3 DNA: TGTGCCAGCAGCACAAAGCGGGGATGGCCCTACAATGAGCAGTTCTTC
CDR3 protein: CASSTKRGWPYNEQFF

J gene: TRBJ1-2
D gene: .
V gene: TRBV7-3
clone size: .
CDR3 DNA: TGTGCCAGCAGCTTAAGCCAGGGCCATGGCTACACCTTC
CDR3 protein: CASSLSQGHGYTF

J gene: TRBJ2-5
D gene: TRBD2
V gene: TRBV6-6
clone size: .
CDR3 DNA: TGTGCCAGCAGTCCCGGAGGAAAAGCGGGGGGACAAGAGACCCAGTACTTC
CDR3 protein: CASSPGGKAGGQETQYF

J gene: TRBJ1-3
D gene: .
V gene: TRBV6-5
clone size: .
CDR3 DNA: TGTGCCAGCAGTTACCCGAAATTCAGGGTTTTTGGTGGAAACACCATATATTTT
CDR3 protein: CASSYPKFRVFGGNTIYF

J gene: TRBJ2-5
D gene: .
V gene: TRBV7-2
clone size: .
CDR3 DNA: TGTGCCAGCAGCATGGACGGAAACCAACTAGAGACCCAGTACTTC
CDR3 protein: CASSMDGNQLETQYF

J gene: TRBJ1-4
D gene: TRBD1
V gene: TRBV5-6
clone size: many
CDR3 DNA: TGTGCCAGCAGGGAGAGCACAGGGGGCGGAAAACTGTTTTTT
CDR3 protein: CASRESTGGGKLFF

J gene: TRBJ2-6
D gene: .
V gene: TRBV6-6
clone size: .
CDR3 DNA: TGTGCCACCTCTACGGGTGGGGCCAACGTCCTGACTTTC
CDR3 protein: CATSTGGANVLTF

J gene: TRBJ2-5
D gene: .
V gene: TRBV25-1
clone size: .
CDR3 DNA: TGTGCCAGCAGTGAATTAGGTGGGATGGAGACCCAGTACTTC
CDR3 protein: CASSELGGMETQYF

J gene: TRBJ2-3
D gene: .
V gene: TRBV11-2
clone size: few
CDR3 DNA: TGTGCCAGCAGCTTAGGTTCGAGAGACACAGATACGCAGTATTTT
CDR3 protein: CASSLGSRDTDTQYF

J gene: TRBJ1-4
D gene: TRBD1
V gene: TRBV10-3
clone size: .
CDR3 DNA: TGTGCCATCAGTGACCAGGGGGCGACTAATGAAAAACTGTTTTTT
CDR3 protein: CAISDQGATNEKLFF

J gene: TRBJ2-1
D gene: .
V gene: TRBV20-1
clone size: .
CDR3 DNA: TGCAGTGCTAGTGCCGGGAATGAGCAGTTCTTC
CDR3 protein: CSASAGNEQFF

J gene: TRBJ2-3
D gene: .
V gene: TRBV20-1
clone size: .
CDR3 DNA: TGCAGTGCTAGAGAGGATCGCACAGATACGCAGTATTTT
CDR3 protein: CSAREDRTDTQYF

J gene: TRBJ2-1
D gene: .
V gene: TRBV29-1
clone size: .
CDR3 DNA: TGCAGCGTTGAGGCCGGGGGCAATGAGCAGTTCTTC
CDR3 protein: CSVEAGGNEQFF

J gene: TRBJ1-2
D gene: .
V gene: TRBV4-2
clone size: few
CDR3 DNA: TGTGCCAGCACCCCGGATTACGTCAGAGATAATTATGGCTACACCTTC
CDR3 protein: CASTPDYVRDNYGYTF

J gene: TRBJ1-6
D gene: .
V gene: TRBV5-1
clone size: few
CDR3 DNA: TGCGCCAGCAGGCGGGACGGAAATTCCTATAATTCACCCCTCCACTTT
CDR3 protein: CASRRDGNSYNSPLHF

J gene: TRBJ1-5
D gene: TRBD1
V gene: TRBV20-1
clone size: .
CDR3 DNA: TGCAGTGCTACAGGCCATCAGACAGGGGATTATCAGCCCCAGCATTTT
CDR3 protein: CSATGHQTGDYQPQHF

J gene: TRBJ1-1
D gene: TRBD1
V gene: TRBV7-8
clone size: many
CDR3 DNA: TGTGCCAGCAGCCCGGGGACAGGGGTTAACACTGAAGCTTTCTTT
CDR3 protein: CASSPGTGVNTEAFF

J gene: TRBJ1-3
D gene: .
V gene: TRBV25-1
clone size: few
CDR3 DNA: TGTGCCAGCAGTGAATATGGGGGTTTTTCTGGAAACACCATATATTTT
CDR3 protein: CASSEYGGFSGNTIYF

J gene: TRBJ2-3
D gene: .
V gene: TRBV12-3/TRBV12-4
clone size: few
CDR3 DNA: TGTGCCAGCAGTTTAGGCATCGGCGTCACAGATACGCAGTATTTT
CDR3 protein: CASSLGIGVTDTQYF

J gene: TRBJ2-7
D gene: .
V gene: TRBV9
clone size: .
CDR3 DNA: TGTGCCAGCAGCCCCAAGGGCGGAGAAGTATACGAGCAGTACTTC
CDR3 protein: CASSPKGGEVYEQYF

J gene: TRBJ1-6
D gene: .
V gene: TRBV30
clone size: .
CDR3 DNA: TGTGCCTGGAGCCCAATCGGTTATTCACCCCTCCACTTT
CDR3 protein: CAWSPIGYSPLHF

J gene: TRBJ1-4
D gene: .
V gene: TRBV4-3
clone size: .
CDR3 DNA: TGCGCCAGCAGCCAAGATGTGGGGGAAGGTGAAAAACTGTTTTTT
CDR3 protein: CASSQDVGEGEKLFF

J gene: TRBJ2-1
D gene: .
V gene: TRBV9
clone size: .
CDR3 DNA: TGTGCCAGCAGCCCAGGGGACCGGCTTGGGCAGTTCTTC
CDR3 protein: CASSPGDRLGQFF

J gene: TRBJ2-3
D gene: .
V gene: TRBV11-2
clone size: .
CDR3 DNA: TGTGCCAGCAGCTTAGATATCGGGGATACGCAGTATTTT
CDR3 protein: CASSLDIGDTQYF

J gene: TRBJ1-6
D gene: .
V gene: TRBV20-1
clone size: .
CDR3 DNA: TGCAGTGCTAGGGGGAGTTTGCGATCACCCCTCCACTTT
CDR3 protein: CSARGSLRSPLHF

J gene: TRBJ1-4
D gene: .
V gene: TRBV4-1
clone size: .
CDR3 DNA: TGCGCCAGCAGCCCCAGCCGGGTAGGGTTGGCTAATGAAAAACTGTTTTTT
CDR3 protein: CASSPSRVGLANEKLFF

J gene: TRBJ1-5
D gene: .
V gene: TRBV6-6
clone size: .
CDR3 DNA: TGTGCCAGCAGCACCGGCAGAGATCAGCCCCAGCATTTT
CDR3 protein: CASSTGRDQPQHF

J gene: TRBJ2-5
D gene: .
V gene: TRBV2
clone size: many
CDR3 DNA: TGTGCCAGCAGTGAAGGGGCGGGTACTGGAGAGACCCAGTACTTC
CDR3 protein: CASSEGAGTGETQYF

J gene: TRBJ1-6
D gene: .
V gene: TRBV7-2
clone size: few
CDR3 DNA: TGTGCCAGCAGCGAAACACAGAATTCACCCCTCCACTTT
CDR3 protein: CASSETQNSPLHF

J gene: TRBJ1-2
D gene: TRBD1
V gene: TRBV14
clone size: once
CDR3 DNA: TGTGTCAGCAGCCAACTTGACAGGGAGAGTGGCTACACCTTC
CDR3 protein: CVSSQLDRESGYTF

J gene: TRBJ1-6
D gene: .
V gene: TRBV2
clone size: .
CDR3 DNA: TGTGCCAGCAGACTAAGACCCACAGAGAATAATTCACCCCTCCACTTT
CDR3 protein: CASRLRPTENNSPLHF